Presented here are 9 T cell receptor beta chains from one specimen sequenced in a study of blood T cell repertoires in COVID-19. Data came from immunoSEQ multiplex PCR; TCRdb stores just in-frame clones and leaves some out. The table records 400,000 or so clones, approximately 90% of them present only once. The sample was peripheral blood. The receptors derive from a man between 18 and 35 years old with COVID-19, enrolled during active disease.

J is TRBJ2-1 and V is TRBV7-6, with 7 bases identical to TRBD2. There are 15 residues in the CDR3. V dropped 1 base and J dropped 2; count of bases not matched to a gene: 2. CDR1 and CDR2 (germline): SGHVS, FNYEAQ. CDR3 in DNA: TGTGCCAGCAGCTTAGGCGGGAGTCCCTACAATGAGCAGTTCTTC. Its translation: CASSLGGSPYNEQFF.

This clone was seen a single time. V gene TRBV7-2 combines with J gene TRBJ2-1, with TRBD2 matching over 7 bases. The CDR3 loop spans 15 amino acids. J was trimmed by 7 bases and V by 5 bases; bases with no gene match: 11. Germline values: CDR1 SGHTA, CDR2 FQGNSA. The CDR3 here is CASSPGLGLTNEQFF. CDR3 in DNA: TGTGCCAGCAGCCCTGGACTAGGGCTAACAAATGAGCAGTTCTTC.

This chain links TRBV12-3 or TRBV12-4 with TRBJ2-2, with unresolved D. The V gene lost 8 bases and the J gene lost 3 bases, with 4 bases spanning the gap. The CDR3 runs 11 residues. Here the CDR3 reads CASGDTGELFF. DNA of the CDR3: TGTGCCAGCGGAGACACCGGGGAGCTGTTTTTT.

The sample holds one count of this clone. The chain combines TRBV5-1 with TRBJ2-1, with a weak D call TRBD1 (6 bases). This CDR3 is 16 amino acids long. CDR1 and CDR2 from the germline V gene are SGHRS and YFSETQ. V lost 0 bases to trimming and J lost 6 bases, with 16 bases between them. The CDR3 region is CASSLGPGDIRNEQFF. CDR3 DNA sequence: TGCGCCAGCAGCTTGGGGCCAGGGGACATACGCAATGAGCAGTTCTTC.

The chain carries TRBV15 and TRBJ1-6, with TRBD1 identical over 9 bases. Trimming removed 0 bases from V and 7 bases from J; junction bases left unmatched: 10. The length of the CDR3 is 18 residues. Germline CDR1 reads LNHNV; CDR2 reads YYDKDF (reference sequence). For the CDR3, the DNA is TGTGCCACCAGCAGAGATCCCCCGGGACAGGGAAGGAATTCACCCCTCCACTTT. Protein product: CATSRDPPGQGRNSPLHF.

The chain has TRBV25-1 and TRBJ2-7; TRBD1 aligns across 8 bases. In germline, CDR1 is MGHDK, CDR2 SYGVNS. The CDR3 is made up of 13 amino acids. J lost 7 bases, V lost 5 bases, and 7 bases had no gene match. The DNA for the CDR3 is TGTGCCAGCAGTTTTCAGGGGGCGGGGGAGCAGTACTTC. This gives the protein CASSFQGAGEQYF.

This clone was picked up one time. This CDR3 reads CASSGLAGGPYNEQFF. The CDR3 nucleotides are TGTGCCAGCAGTGGACTAGCGGGAGGGCCTTACAATGAGCAGTTCTTC. The V and J genes are TRBV6-6 and TRBJ2-1; 15 nucleotides match TRBD2. Germline V CDR1 and CDR2: MNHNY, SVGAGI (reference sequence). The J segment lost 4 bases and the V segment lost 5 bases, leaving 3 bases of the junction unmatched. The CDR3 has 16 residues.

This clone was seen many times. The rearrangement joins TRBV28 to TRBJ1-5, with D unresolved. CDR3 size: 18 residues. V gave up 5 bases and J gave up 5 bases, with 25 bases separating them. CDR1 and CDR2 (germline): MDHEN, SYDVKM. The CDR3 region has the DNA TGTGCCAGCAGTCCCTCGATTGGTATTGGAAGCCTAGATCAGCCCCAGCATTTT. As protein: CASSPSIGIGSLDQPQHF.

The chain uses TRBV7-9 and TRBJ2-5; the D is unclear. CDR1 SEHNR and CDR2 FQNEAQ come from the germline V gene (reference sequence). This CDR3 contains 14 residues. V was clipped by 5 bases and J by 0 bases, with 10 bases between them. CDR3 protein: CASSPKMYQETQYF. As DNA, the CDR3 is TGTGCCAGCAGCCCTAAAATGTACCAAGAGACCCAGTACTTC.